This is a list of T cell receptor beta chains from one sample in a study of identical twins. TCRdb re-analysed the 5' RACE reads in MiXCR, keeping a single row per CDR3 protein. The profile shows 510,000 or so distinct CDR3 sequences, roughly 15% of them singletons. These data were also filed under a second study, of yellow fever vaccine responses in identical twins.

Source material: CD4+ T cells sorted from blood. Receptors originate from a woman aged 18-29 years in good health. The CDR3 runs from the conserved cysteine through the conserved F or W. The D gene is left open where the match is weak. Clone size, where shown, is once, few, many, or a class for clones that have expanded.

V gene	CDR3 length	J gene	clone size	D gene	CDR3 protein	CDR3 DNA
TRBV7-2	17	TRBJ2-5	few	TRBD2	CASSSPGGGRYQETQYF	TGTGCCAGCAGCTCCCCGGGGGGCGGGAGGTACCAAGAGACCCAGTACTTC
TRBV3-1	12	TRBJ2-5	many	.	CASSQGTETQYF	TGTGCCAGCAGCCAAGGGACTGAGACCCAGTACTTC
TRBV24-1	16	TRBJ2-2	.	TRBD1	CATSETGTANTGELFF	TGTGCCACCAGTGAGACCGGGACAGCCAACACCGGGGAGCTGTTTTTT
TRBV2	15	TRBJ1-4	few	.	CASSLQTASNEKLFF	TGTGCCAGCAGTCTTCAGACAGCCTCTAATGAAAAACTGTTTTTT
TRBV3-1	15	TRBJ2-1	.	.	CATSQGRAGTNEQFF	TGTGCCACCAGCCAAGGGAGAGCGGGTACCAATGAGCAGTTCTTC
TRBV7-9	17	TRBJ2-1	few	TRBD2	CASSPWEAGGSYNEQFF	TGTGCCAGCAGCCCTTGGGAAGCGGGGGGGAGTTACAATGAGCAGTTCTTC
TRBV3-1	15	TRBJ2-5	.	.	CASSQVDREGETQYF	TGTGCCAGCAGCCAAGTTGACAGGGAGGGAGAGACCCAGTACTTC
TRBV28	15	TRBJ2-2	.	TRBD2	CASRTSGANTGELFF	TGTGCCAGCAGAACTAGCGGGGCGAACACCGGGGAGCTGTTTTTT
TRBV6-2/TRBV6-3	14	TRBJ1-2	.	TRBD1	CASSYSDRVYGYTF	TGTGCCAGCAGTTACTCGGACAGGGTCTATGGCTACACCTTC
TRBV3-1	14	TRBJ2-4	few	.	CASSLGRAGNIQYF	TGTGCCAGCAGCCTCGGTAGGGCCGGGAACATTCAGTACTTC
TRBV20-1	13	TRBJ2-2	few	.	CSAGRLDTGELFF	TGCAGTGCTGGTCGTTTGGACACCGGGGAGCTGTTTTTT
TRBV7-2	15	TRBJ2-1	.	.	CASSGQGSSYNEQFF	TGTGCCAGCAGCGGTCAGGGCAGCTCCTACAATGAGCAGTTCTTC
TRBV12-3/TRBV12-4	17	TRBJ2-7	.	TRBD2	CASSLLSSGKFSYEQYF	TGTGCCAGCAGTTTACTATCTAGCGGGAAATTCTCCTACGAGCAGTACTTC
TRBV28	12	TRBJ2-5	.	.	CASSFRAGTQYF	TGTGCCAGCAGTTTCAGGGCCGGGACCCAGTACTTC
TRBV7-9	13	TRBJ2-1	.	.	CASSYYQYNEQFF	TGTGCCAGCAGCTACTATCAATACAATGAGCAGTTCTTC
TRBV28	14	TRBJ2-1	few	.	CATRGGVGGNEQFF	TGTGCCACCAGAGGGGGAGTTGGTGGCAATGAGCAGTTCTTC
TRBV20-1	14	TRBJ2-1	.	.	CSAHSGLGYNEQFF	TGCAGTGCACATTCGGGACTTGGATACAATGAGCAGTTCTTC
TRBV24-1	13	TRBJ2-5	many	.	CATRGLLQETQYF	TGTGCCACCAGGGGACTTCTTCAAGAGACCCAGTACTTC
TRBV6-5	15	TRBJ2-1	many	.	CASSYLSTGDNEQFF	TGTGCCAGCAGTTACCTCTCGACGGGCGACAATGAGCAGTTCTTC
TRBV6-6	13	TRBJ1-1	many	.	CASSPAENTEAFF	TGTGCCAGCAGCCCCGCCGAGAACACTGAAGCTTTCTTT
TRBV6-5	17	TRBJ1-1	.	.	CASSLQLIGSVSTEAFF	TGTGCCAGCAGTCTACAGCTAATCGGGAGTGTTTCCACTGAAGCTTTCTTT
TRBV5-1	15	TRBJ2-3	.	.	CASSSGTLGTDTQYF	TGCGCCAGCAGCTCCGGGACTCTTGGCACAGATACGCAGTATTTT
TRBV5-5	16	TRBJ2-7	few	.	CASSSELTGVSYEQYF	TGTGCCAGCAGCTCTGAATTGACAGGAGTCTCCTACGAGCAGTACTTC
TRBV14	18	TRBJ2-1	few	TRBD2	CASSQEREWRGAHNEQFF	TGTGCCAGCAGCCAAGAACGTGAGTGGCGGGGGGCCCACAATGAGCAGTTCTTC
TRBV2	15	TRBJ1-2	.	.	CASRTRDGGLFGYTF	TGTGCCAGCAGGACTAGGGACGGTGGATTATTTGGCTACACCTTC
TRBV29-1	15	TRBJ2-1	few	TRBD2	CSVPGLAGTYNEQFF	TGCAGCGTACCCGGACTAGCGGGAACCTACAATGAGCAGTTCTTC
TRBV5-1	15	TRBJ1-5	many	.	CASSPGGGSNQPQHF	TGCGCCAGCAGCCCGGGCGGGGGTAGCAATCAGCCCCAGCATTTT
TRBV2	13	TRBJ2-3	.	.	CASSGLWVYTQYF	TGTGCCAGCAGCGGATTGTGGGTCTATACGCAGTATTTT
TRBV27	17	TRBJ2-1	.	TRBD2	CASSLMTSGMIYNEQFF	TGTGCCAGCAGTTTAATGACTAGCGGGATGATATACAATGAGCAGTTCTTC
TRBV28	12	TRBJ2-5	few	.	CASSSRGGTQYF	TGTGCCAGCAGTTCGAGAGGAGGGACCCAGTACTTC
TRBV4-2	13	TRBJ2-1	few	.	CASSPPHGNEQFF	TGTGCCAGCAGCCCCCCCCACGGCAATGAGCAGTTCTTC
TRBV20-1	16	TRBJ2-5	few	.	CSARDLPTRYQETQYF	TGCAGTGCTAGAGATCTCCCTACGCGATACCAAGAGACCCAGTACTTC
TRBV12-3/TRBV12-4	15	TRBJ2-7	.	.	CASSPPGQVSYEQYF	TGTGCCAGCAGTCCTCCGGGACAAGTATCCTACGAGCAGTACTTC
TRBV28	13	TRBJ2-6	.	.	CAGSKSGANVLTF	TGTGCCGGCTCCAAGTCTGGGGCCAACGTCCTGACTTTC
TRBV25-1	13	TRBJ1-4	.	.	CASISGESEKLFF	TGTGCCAGCATCTCGGGGGAAAGTGAAAAACTGTTTTTT
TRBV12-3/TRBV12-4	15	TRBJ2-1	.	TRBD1	CASINRDRGLQEQFF	TGTGCCAGCATCAACCGGGACAGGGGGCTTCAGGAGCAGTTCTTC
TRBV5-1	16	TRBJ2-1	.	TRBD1	CASSYSGTGFYNEQFF	TGCGCCAGCAGCTATTCCGGGACAGGGTTCTACAATGAGCAGTTCTTC
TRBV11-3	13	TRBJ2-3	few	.	CASSLLGAYTQYF	TGTGCCAGCAGCTTATTGGGGGCGTATACGCAGTATTTT
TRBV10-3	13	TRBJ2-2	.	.	CAISESQTGELFF	TGTGCCATCAGTGAGTCCCAAACCGGGGAGCTGTTTTTT
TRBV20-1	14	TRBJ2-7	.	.	CSARQAGKAYEQYF	TGCAGTGCTAGGCAGGCAGGTAAAGCCTACGAGCAGTACTTC
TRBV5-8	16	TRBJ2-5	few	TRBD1	CASRPGQGISRETQYF	TGTGCCAGCAGGCCGGGACAGGGGATTTCTCGAGAGACCCAGTACTTC
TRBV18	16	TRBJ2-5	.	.	CASSPPGGTYQETQYF	TGTGCCAGCTCACCCCCCGGCGGGACGTACCAAGAGACCCAGTACTTC
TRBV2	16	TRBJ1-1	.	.	CASSEALGGWVTEAFF	TGTGCCAGCAGTGAAGCGTTGGGGGGGTGGGTCACTGAAGCTTTCTTT
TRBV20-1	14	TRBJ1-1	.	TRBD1	CSARQTGANTEAFF	TGCAGTGCTAGACAAACAGGGGCGAACACTGAAGCTTTCTTT
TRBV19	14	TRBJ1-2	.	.	CASSPQGLMSGYTF	TGTGCCAGTAGTCCGCAGGGATTAATGAGTGGCTACACCTTC
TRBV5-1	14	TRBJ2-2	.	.	CASIEGQNTGELFF	TGCGCCAGCATTGAGGGCCAGAACACCGGGGAGCTGTTTTTT
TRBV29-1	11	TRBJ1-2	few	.	CSVGSLTGYTF	TGCAGCGTCGGGAGCCTGACGGGCTACACCTTC
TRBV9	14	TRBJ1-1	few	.	CASSVEGRNTEAFF	TGTGCCAGCAGCGTAGAGGGACGGAACACTGAAGCTTTCTTT
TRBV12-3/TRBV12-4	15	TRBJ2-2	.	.	CASSLAGVGTGELFF	TGTGCCAGCAGTTTAGCGGGAGTAGGTACCGGGGAGCTGTTTTTT
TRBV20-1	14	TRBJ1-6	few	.	CSARGSGPYSPLHF	TGCAGTGCTAGAGGGTCGGGCCCTTATTCACCCCTCCACTTT
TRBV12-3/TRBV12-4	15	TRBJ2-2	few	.	CASSLDRITTGELFF	TGTGCCAGCAGTTTAGACAGAATAACCACCGGGGAGCTGTTTTTT
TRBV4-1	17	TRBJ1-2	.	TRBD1	CASSQELAGQGLKGYTF	TGCGCCAGCAGCCAAGAGTTAGCCGGACAGGGTTTGAAGGGCTACACCTTC